This T cell receptor (beta chain) was recovered during a study of human T cells and chemical hapten exposure. Study results and limitations: Having alopecia, donors may respond immunologically unlike healthy people.

Time point of the sample: patch test 3, about 24 weeks after DPC sensitization. The treatment is: therapeutic diphenylcyclopropenone sensitization with weekly scalp DPC. At least ten counts were recorded for this clonotype. The antigen is not known. One entry per CDR3 protein, called by TCRdb with MiXCR from the RACE reads. The sample has 50,000 to 60,000 distinct CDR3 sequences, 9.5% to 15% seen once. Trimming cost V 2 bases and J 8 bases, with 12 bases left between them. There are 13 residues in the CDR3. This specimen consisted of whole blood, obtained in connection with sensitization to the hapten diphenylcyclopropenone (DPC). This rearrangement joins TRBV12-3 or TRBV12-4 to TRBJ1-1; D may be TRBD1 (6 bases). This receptor was taken from a man aged 30-40 years with alopecia areata. Some clones in this sample may be carry-over from other donors' samples. Here the CDR3 DNA reads TGTGCCAGCAGTTTACAGGGGCTATCGGAAGCTTTCTTT. Translating gives CASSLQGLSEAFF.